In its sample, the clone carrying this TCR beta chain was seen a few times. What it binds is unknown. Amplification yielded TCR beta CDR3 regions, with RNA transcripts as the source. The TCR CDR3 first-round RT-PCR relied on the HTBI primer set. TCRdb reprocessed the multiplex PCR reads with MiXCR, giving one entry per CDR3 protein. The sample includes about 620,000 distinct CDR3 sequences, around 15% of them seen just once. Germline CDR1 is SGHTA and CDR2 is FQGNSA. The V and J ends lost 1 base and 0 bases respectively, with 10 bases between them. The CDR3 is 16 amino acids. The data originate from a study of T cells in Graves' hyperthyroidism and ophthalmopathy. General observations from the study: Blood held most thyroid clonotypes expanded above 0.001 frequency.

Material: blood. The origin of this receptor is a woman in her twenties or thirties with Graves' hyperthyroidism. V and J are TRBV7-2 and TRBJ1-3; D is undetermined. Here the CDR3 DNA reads TGTGCCAGCAGCTTAGGGCAACCTTACTCTGGAAACACCATATATTTT. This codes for CASSLGQPYSGNTIYF.